A single sample gave rise to the 5 T cell receptor beta chains below, sequenced in a study of CD8 T cells in Susac syndrome. cDNA came from about 0.5 to 1 ug RNA primed by random hexamers. TCRdb reanalysed the immunoSEQ multiplex PCR reads using MiXCR and keeps one entry per CDR3 protein. Among roughly 200,000 distinct CDR3 sequences listed, approximately 96% were seen once. The source material was CD4+ T cells from PBMCs. The receptors here all came from a human donor with multiple sclerosis.

The chain couples TRBV29-1 to TRBJ2-2; 12 nucleotides match TRBD2. Germline loops: CDR1 SQVTM, CDR2 ANQGSEA. CDR3 length equals 16 residues. After removal of 7 bases from V and 3 bases from J, the junction contained 9 bases not matched to a gene. The CDR3 sequence is CSASTSGGWDTGELFF. In DNA, the CDR3 is TGCAGCGCTTCGACTAGCGGGGGCTGGGACACCGGGGAGCTGTTTTTT.

CDR3 DNA sequence: TGCAGCGTCCAGGGGCAGGTCTCCTACAATGAGCAGTTCTTC. This codes for CSVQGQVSYNEQFF. V usage is TRBV29-1 and J usage is TRBJ2-1; D perhaps matches TRBD1 (6 bases). Germline V gives CDR1 SQVTM, CDR2 ANQGSEA. The germline V and J ends were trimmed by 6 bases and 0 bases, with 12 bases remaining between them. The CDR3 has 14 amino acids.

In nucleotides, the CDR3 is TGTGCCTTTGGGAGGCCTGAAGCTTTCTTT. Translation gives CAFGRPEAFF. The chain combines TRBV2 with TRBJ1-1; D call uncertain. In germline, CDR1 is SNHLY, CDR2 FYNNEI. The V gene lost 11 bases and the J gene lost 6 bases, with 10 bases spanning the gap. The CDR3 length is 10 residues. Variable domain in full (rest from reference TRBV2 and TRBJ1-1): EPEVTQTPSHQVTQMGQEVILRCVPISNHLYFYWYRQILGQKVEFLVSFYNNEISEKSEIFDDQFSVERPDGSNFTLKIRSTKLEDSAMYFCAFGRPEAFFGQGTRLTVV.

The genes are TRBV23-1 and TRBJ1-6; D gene ambiguous. TRBV23-1 carries the ORF label, with uncertain function. Trimming pared 6 bases from V and 0 bases from J, leaving 6 bases between. This CDR3 has 14 residues. The chain's CDR3 is CASRPNSYNSPLHF. For the CDR3, the DNA is TGCGCCAGCAGACCGAACTCCTATAATTCACCCCTCCACTTT.

The chain recombines TRBV7-9 with TRBJ2-7, with D possibly TRBD2 on 5 matching bases. The CDR3 length is 15 residues. The V and J ends lost 2 bases and 0 bases respectively, with 11 bases between them. CDR1 and CDR2 from the germline V gene are SEHNR and FQNEAQ (reference sequence). The CDR3, as DNA: TGTGCCAGCAGCTTATATCTAGCCGTCTCCTACGAGCAGTACTTC. Its protein product is CASSLYLAVSYEQYF.